Below, one T cell receptor (beta chain) is given with its context. This clone was seen a single time. The antigen it binds to is not known. No quality values exist for individual bases; no much larger clone is one base distant. This entry is derived from a study of OX40 agonist ivuxolimab in advanced cancers. Describing the broader study: The costimulatory receptor OX40 (CD134) was targeted by ivuxolimab, a fully human IgG2 agonistic monoclonal antibody. Of the roughly 51 dose-escalation patients, hepatocellular carcinoma was present in 19, melanoma in approximately 15, renal cell carcinoma in 9 and head and neck cancer in 9. Patients were allowed to have had prior anti-PD-1, anti-PD-L1 or anti-CTLA-4 therapy, and approximately 40% of the dose-escalation patients had previously received checkpoint inhibitors. Peripheral TCRbeta sequencing aimed to test whether ivuxolimab altered TCR sequence diversity and caused clonal T-cell expansion. Intravenous ivuxolimab was administered to patients every 2 weeks at six dose levels: 0.01, 0.1, 0.3, 1.5, 3 and 10 mg/kg. The paper reports the monotherapy dose-escalation portion (N of about 50 patients) of the phase I ivuxolimab trial. In the dose-escalation cohort, 82.7% of patients were male, and the mean age was approximately 60 years, with a range of about 23 to 80. Partial responses occurred in three dose-escalation patients, of whom one had hepatocellular carcinoma and two had cutaneous melanoma. On the study overall, not on this receptor specifically: In the 0.1-3.0 mg/kg groups, partial responders were among the patients with the lowest normalized peripheral clonal expansion, particularly in CD8+ T cells. Low levels of normalized T-cell clonal expansion were also seen in some nonresponding patients. The antigen specificity of the peripheral T cells that underwent clonal expansion was not determined. Clonal expansion of both CD4+ and CD8+ blood T cells was observed from baseline to week 6 at doses 0.1 to 3.0 mg/kg. After ivuxolimab, expanded clones were on average more numerous among CD8+ T cells than among CD4+ T cells.

For sequencing of the TCRbeta CDR3 region, genomic DNA was extracted from the sorted cells. TCRbeta CDR3 regions were sequenced using the immunoSEQ Assay. In TCRdb, the immuneACCESS table is reduced to in-frame sequences with V and J assigned. These tables do not hold every clone; where another copy was compared, an unresolved V gene accounts for under half, and the others remain unexplained. The sample includes tens of thousands of clones, with about 89% observed a single time. Around 4.2% of the sample is in the top ten clones. The CDR3 runs 13 amino acids, cysteine and phenylalanine included. Solely the CDR3 DNA is kept, with 39 bases framed from the first base. Per the germline V gene, MNHNS is the CDR1 and SASEGT is the CDR2. Trimming at the junction amounts to 10 bases on V and 2 bases on J, and the germline ends lie 9 bases apart. The trial excluded patients who had a history of autoimmune disease or were on systemic immunosuppression. In every dose cohort, peripheral blood was drawn for TCR sequencing at baseline, cycle 4 day 1, and cycle 7 day 1. The samples were drawn from a first-in-human, open-label, multicenter phase I dose-escalation trial of ivuxolimab. Adults with locally advanced or metastatic melanoma, renal cell, hepatocellular, or head and neck squamous cell carcinoma were enrolled in the trial. CD4+ and CD8+ T cells were sorted separately from peripheral blood before TCR sequencing.

The TCR sequence derives from an adult with an advanced solid tumor such as melanoma, head and neck, liver or kidney cancer. Specimen: CD4+ or CD8+ T cells sorted from blood, collected in a trial of the OX40 agonist ivuxolimab. The receptor chain draws on TRBV6-1 and TRBJ2-6; there is no confident call for the D gene. Read as DNA, the sequence is TGTGCCACTTTGTTACCTGGGGCCAACGTCCTGACTTTC. This translates into CATLLPGANVLTF.